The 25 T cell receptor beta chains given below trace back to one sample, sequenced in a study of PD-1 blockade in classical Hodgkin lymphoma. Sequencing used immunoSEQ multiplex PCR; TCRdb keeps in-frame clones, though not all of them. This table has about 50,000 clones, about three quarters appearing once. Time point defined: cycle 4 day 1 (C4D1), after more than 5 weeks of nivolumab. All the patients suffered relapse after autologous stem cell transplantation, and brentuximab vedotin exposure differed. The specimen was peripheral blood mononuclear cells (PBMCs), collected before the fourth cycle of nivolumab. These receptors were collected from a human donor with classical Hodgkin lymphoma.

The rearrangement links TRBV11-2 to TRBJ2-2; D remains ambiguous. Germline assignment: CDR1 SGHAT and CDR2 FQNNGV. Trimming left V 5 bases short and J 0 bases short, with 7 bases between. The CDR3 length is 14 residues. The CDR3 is CASSPAANTGELFF. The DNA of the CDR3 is TGTGCCAGCAGCCCGGCCGCGAACACCGGGGAGCTGTTTTTT.

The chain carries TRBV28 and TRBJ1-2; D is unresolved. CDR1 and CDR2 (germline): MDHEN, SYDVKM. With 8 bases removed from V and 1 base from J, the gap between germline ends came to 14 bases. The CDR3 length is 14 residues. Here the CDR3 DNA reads TGTGCCAGCTCACAAGGTGGGGATAACTATGGCTACACCTTC. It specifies CASSQGGDNYGYTF.

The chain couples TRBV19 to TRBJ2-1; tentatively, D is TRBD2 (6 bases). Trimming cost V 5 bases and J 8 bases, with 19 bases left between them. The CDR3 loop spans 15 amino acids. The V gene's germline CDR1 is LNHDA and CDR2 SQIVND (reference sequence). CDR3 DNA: TGTGCCAGTAGTCCCAGGCGGGATTTCGGGTATGAGCAGTTCTTC. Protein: CASSPRRDFGYEQFF.

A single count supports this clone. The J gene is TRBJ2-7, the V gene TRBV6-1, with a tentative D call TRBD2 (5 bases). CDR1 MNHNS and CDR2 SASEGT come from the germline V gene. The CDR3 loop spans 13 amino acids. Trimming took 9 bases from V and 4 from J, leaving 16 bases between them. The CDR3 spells CASQEADRYEQYF. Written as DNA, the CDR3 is TGTGCCAGTCAGGAGGCAGACCGTTACGAGCAGTACTTC.

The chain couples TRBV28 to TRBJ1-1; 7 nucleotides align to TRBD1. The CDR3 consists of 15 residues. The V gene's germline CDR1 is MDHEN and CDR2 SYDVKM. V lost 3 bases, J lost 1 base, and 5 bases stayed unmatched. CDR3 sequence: CASSFTGQTNTEAFF. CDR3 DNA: TGTGCCAGCAGTTTTACGGGACAGACGAACACTGAAGCTTTCTTT.

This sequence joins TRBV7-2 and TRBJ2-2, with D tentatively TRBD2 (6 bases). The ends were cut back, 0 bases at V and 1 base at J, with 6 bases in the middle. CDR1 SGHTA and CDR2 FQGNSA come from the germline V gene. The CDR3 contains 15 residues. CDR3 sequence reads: CASSLASGNTGELFF. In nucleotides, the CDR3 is TGTGCCAGCAGCTTAGCTAGCGGGAACACCGGGGAGCTGTTTTTT.

The CDR3 here is CASSLQPGLATDTQYF. In DNA form, the CDR3 reads TGCGCCAGCAGCCTGCAACCGGGACTAGCGACAGATACGCAGTATTTT. The rearrangement uses TRBV5-1 and TRBJ2-3, with 10 nucleotides matching TRBD2. Per the germline V gene, CDR1 is SGHRS and CDR2 is YFSETQ. V gave up 4 bases and J gave up 3 bases; unmatched junction bases: 8. There are 16 residues in the CDR3.

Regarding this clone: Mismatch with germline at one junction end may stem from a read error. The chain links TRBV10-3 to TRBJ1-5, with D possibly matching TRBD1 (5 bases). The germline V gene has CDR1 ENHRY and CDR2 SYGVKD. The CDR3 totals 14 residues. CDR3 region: CASSEFGGNQPQHF. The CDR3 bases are TGTGCCAGCAGTGAGTTCGGGGGAAATCAGCCCCAGCATTTT.

CDR3 DNA: TGTGCCAGCAGCGGACAGGGTTTGAGTGGAAACACCATATATTTT. Amino acids: CASSGQGLSGNTIYF. The rearrangement joins TRBV9 to TRBJ1-3; 7 bases line up with TRBD1. CDR1 and CDR2 from the germline V gene are SGDLS and YYNGEE. The CDR3 runs to 15 residues. With V trimmed by 3 bases and J by 3 bases, 6 bases remained unmatched.

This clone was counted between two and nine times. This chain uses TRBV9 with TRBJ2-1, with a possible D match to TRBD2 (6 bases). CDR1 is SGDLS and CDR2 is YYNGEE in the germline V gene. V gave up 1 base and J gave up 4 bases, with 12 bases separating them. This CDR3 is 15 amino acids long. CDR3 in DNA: TGTGCCAGCAGCGTATTCGGGGGAAATTACAATGAGCAGTTCTTC. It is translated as CASSVFGGNYNEQFF.

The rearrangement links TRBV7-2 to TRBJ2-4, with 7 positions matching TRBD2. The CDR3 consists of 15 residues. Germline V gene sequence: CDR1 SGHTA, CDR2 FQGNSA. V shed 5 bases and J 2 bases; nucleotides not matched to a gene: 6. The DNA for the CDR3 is TGTGCCAGCAGCCACAGCGGGACGACCAAAAACATTCAGTACTTC. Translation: CASSHSGTTKNIQYF.

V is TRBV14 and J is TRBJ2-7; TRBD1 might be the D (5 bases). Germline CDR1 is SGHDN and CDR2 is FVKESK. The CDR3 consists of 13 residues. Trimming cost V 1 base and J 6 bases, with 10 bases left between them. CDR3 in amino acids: CASSQGGGFEQYF. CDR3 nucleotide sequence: TGTGCCAGCAGCCAAGGGGGCGGCTTCGAGCAGTACTTC. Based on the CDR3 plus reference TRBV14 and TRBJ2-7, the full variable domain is EAGVTQFPSHSVIEKGQTVTLRCDPISGHDNLYWYRRVMGKEIKFLLHFVKESKQDESGMPNNRFLAERTGGTYSTLKVQPAELEDSGVYFCASSQGGGFEQYFGPGTRLTVT.

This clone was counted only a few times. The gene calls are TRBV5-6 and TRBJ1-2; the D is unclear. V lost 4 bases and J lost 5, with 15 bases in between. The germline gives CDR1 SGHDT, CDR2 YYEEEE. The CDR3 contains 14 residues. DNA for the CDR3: TGTGCCAGCAGCCCAGACGTCCTGGGGTATGGCTACACCTTC. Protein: CASSPDVLGYGYTF.

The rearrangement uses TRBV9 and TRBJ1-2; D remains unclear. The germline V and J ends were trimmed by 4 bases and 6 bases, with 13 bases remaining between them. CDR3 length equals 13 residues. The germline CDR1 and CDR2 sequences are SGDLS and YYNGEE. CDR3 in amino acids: CASSHYVRHGYTF. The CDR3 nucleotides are TGTGCCAGCAGCCACTATGTGCGGCATGGCTACACCTTC.

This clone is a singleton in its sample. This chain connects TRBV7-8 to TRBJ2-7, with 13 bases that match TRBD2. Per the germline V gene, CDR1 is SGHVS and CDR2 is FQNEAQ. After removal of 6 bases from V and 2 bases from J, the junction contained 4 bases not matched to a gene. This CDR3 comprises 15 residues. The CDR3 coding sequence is TGTGCCAGCAGTTTAACTAGCGGGAGGGCCTACGAGCAGTACTTC. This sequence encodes CASSLTSGRAYEQYF.

CDR3 DNA sequence: TGTGCCAGCTCACGTGCAGGGGAAAACACCATATATTTT. Protein: CASSRAGENTIYF. The V call is TRBV18, the J call TRBJ1-3, with D possibly TRBD1 on 6 matching bases. The V and J ends lost 4 bases and 6 bases respectively, with 10 bases between them. Germline CDR1 and CDR2: KGHSH and LQKENI. The CDR3 consists of 13 residues.

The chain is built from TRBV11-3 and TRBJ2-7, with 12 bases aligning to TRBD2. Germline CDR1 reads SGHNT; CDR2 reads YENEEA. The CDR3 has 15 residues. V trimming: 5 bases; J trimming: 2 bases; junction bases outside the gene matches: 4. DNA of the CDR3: TGTGCCAGCAGCCCGCGACTAGCGGGAGCCTACGAGCAGTACTTC. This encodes CASSPRLAGAYEQYF.

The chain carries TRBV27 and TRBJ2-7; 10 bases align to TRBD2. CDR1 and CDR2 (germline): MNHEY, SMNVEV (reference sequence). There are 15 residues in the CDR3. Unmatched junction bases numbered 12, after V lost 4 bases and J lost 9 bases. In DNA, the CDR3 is TGTGCCAGCAGTTCACTGGGACTAGCGTCCGAGGGGCAGTACTTC. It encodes CASSSLGLASEGQYF.

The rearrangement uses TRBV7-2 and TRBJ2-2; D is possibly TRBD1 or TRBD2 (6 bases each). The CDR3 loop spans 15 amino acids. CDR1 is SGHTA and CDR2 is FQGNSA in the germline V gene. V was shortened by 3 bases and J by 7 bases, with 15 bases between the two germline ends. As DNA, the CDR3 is TGTGCCAGCAGCTTTATTGGGGGGCTGAGCGGGGAGCTGTTTTTT. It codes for CASSFIGGLSGELFF.

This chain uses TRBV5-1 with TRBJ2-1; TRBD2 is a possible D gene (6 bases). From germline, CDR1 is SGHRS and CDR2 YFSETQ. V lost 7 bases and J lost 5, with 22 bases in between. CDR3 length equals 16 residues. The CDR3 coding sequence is TGCGCCAGCTCGGACCGGGAGAGAGCAGGTCACAATGAGCAGTTCTTC. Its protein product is CASSDRERAGHNEQFF.

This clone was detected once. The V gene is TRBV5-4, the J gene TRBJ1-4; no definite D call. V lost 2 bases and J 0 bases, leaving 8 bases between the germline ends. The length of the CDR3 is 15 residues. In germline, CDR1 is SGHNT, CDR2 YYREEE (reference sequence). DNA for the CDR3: TGTGCCAGCAGCTTATCTCGGGCAACTAATGAAAAACTGTTTTTT. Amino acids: CASSLSRATNEKLFF. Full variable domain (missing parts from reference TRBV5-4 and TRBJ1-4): ETGVTQSPTHLIKTRGQQVTLRCSSQSGHNTVSWYQQALGQGPQFIFQYYREEENGRGNFPPRFSGLQFPNYSSELNVNALELDDSALYLCASSLSRATNEKLFFGSGTQLSVL.

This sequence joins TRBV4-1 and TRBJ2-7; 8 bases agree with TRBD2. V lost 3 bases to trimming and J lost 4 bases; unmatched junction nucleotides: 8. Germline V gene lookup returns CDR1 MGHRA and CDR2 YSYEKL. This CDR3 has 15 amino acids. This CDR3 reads CASSHGSGSGYEQYF. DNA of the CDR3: TGCGCCAGCAGCCACGGAAGCGGGAGCGGATACGAGCAGTACTTC.

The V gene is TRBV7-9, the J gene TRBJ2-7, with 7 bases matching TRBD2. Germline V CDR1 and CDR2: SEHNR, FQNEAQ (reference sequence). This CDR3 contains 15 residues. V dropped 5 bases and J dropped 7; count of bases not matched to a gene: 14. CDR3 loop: CASSLMAGEVQEQYF. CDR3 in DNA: TGTGCCAGCAGCCTAATGGCGGGAGAGGTGCAGGAGCAGTACTTC.

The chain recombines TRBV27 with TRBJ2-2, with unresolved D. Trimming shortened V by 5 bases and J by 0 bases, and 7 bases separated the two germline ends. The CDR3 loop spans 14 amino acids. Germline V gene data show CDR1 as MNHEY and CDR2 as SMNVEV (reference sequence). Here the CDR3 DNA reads TGTGCCAGCAGTCCCCCCCCGAACACCGGGGAGCTGTTTTTT. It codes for CASSPPPNTGELFF.

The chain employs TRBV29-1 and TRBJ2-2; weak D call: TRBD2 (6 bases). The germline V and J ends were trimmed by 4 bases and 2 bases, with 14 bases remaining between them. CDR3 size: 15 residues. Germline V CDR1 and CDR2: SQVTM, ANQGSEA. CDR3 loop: CSVARRDSNTGELFF. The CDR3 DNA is TGCAGCGTTGCCCGGCGGGATTCAAACACCGGGGAGCTGTTTTTT.